This TCR beta chain was captured in a study of blood T cells in healthy people across ages. Study-level information: In model experiments, template switching was able to capture about one barcoded beta molecule for every two T cells that were present.

The donors, aged roughly 6 to 100, were healthy Caucasians from Russia. General study results and limits: Bulk PBMC profiling left naive and antigen-experienced comparisons inconclusive. Both higher diversity and more naive CD4+ cells marked long-lived donors when set against aged donors.

This clonotype came up a few times. Antigen specificity is unknown. Combining a sample-barcoded 5' primer with a J-beta primer mix, a second PCR ran for about 6 to 11 cycles. TCRdb called the 5' RACE reads again in MiXCR, with one record for every CDR3 protein. This sample has about 400,000 distinct CDR3 sequences, with more than 45% found just once. Sequenced material: blood. The receptor was isolated from a man between 60 and 75 years old in good health.

The CDR3 sequence: CASSQAAGAKNIQYF. The CDR3 bases are TGCGCCAGCAGCCAAGCGGCGGGGGCCAAAAACATTCAGTACTTC. The V call is TRBV4-3, the J call TRBJ2-4; tentative D call: TRBD2 (6 bases). Germline CDR1 reads LGHNA; CDR2 reads YSLEER. The length of the CDR3 is 15 residues. V was trimmed by 1 base and J by 1 base, leaving 8 bases between them.